This TCR beta chain is from a study of T cells in Graves' hyperthyroidism and ophthalmopathy. This clonotype came up a few times. The investigators amplified TCR beta CDR3 regions from RNA transcripts. With the HTBI primer set, the TCR CDR3 went through a first round of RT-PCR. TCRdb recomputed calls from the multiplex PCR reads with MiXCR, one row per CDR3 protein. The sample has 750,000 to 950,000 distinct CDR3 sequences, 38% seen once. V dropped 6 bases and J dropped 5; count of bases not matched to a gene: 12. This CDR3 contains 15 residues. Germline lookup yields CDR1 DFQATT and CDR2 SNEGSKA (reference sequence).

The J gene is TRBJ1-4, the V gene TRBV20-1, with TRBD1 matching 7 bases. The source is a man younger than 35 with Graves' hyperthyroidism. The source material was blood. The CDR3, as DNA: TGCAGTGCCCAGAGAGGAGGGACAGCAAATGAAAAACTGTTTTTT. Translating it yields CSAQRGGTANEKLFF.